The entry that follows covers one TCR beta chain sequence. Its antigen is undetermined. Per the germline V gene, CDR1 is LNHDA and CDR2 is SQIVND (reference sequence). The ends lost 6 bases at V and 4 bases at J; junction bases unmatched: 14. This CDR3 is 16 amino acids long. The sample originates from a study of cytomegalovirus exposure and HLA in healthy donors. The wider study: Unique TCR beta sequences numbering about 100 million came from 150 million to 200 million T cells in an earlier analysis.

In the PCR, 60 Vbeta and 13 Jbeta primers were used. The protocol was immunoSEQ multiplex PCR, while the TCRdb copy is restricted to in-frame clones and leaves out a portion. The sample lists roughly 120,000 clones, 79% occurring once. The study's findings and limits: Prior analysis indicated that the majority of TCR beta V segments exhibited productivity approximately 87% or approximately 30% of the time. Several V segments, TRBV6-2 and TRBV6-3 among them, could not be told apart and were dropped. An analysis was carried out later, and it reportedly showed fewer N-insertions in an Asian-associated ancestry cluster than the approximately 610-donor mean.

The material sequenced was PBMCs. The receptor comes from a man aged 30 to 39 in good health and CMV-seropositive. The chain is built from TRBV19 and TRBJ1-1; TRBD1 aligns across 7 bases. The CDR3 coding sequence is TGTGCCAGTAGCAAATTTGGGACAGCAGTGAGCACTGAAGCTTTCTTT. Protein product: CASSKFGTAVSTEAFF.